The next 31 T cell receptor beta chains were all read from a single sample in a study of T-cell reconstitution after alpha-beta-depleted transplantation in children. Preparing the TCRbeta library involved the use of unique molecular identifiers. TCRdb reprocessed the PCR reads via MiXCR and lists one record per CDR3 protein. The table includes about 270,000 distinct CDR3 sequences, approximately 9.8% detected once. The sample in question was PBMCs from the stem cell graft donor, obtained from the stem cell graft. These receptors came from a human donor who donated a stem cell graft to a child with SCID.

The chain recombines TRBV6-1 with TRBJ1-4, with a tentative D call TRBD1 (6 bases). The CDR3 is 15 residues long. V lost 6 bases to trimming and J lost 4 bases, with 15 bases between them. Germline loops: CDR1 MNHNS, CDR2 SASEGT. DNA of the CDR3: TGTGCCAGCAGAAAAAGGGGGGCCGGTAATGAAAAACTGTTTTTT. This translates into CASRKRGAGNEKLFF.

The rearrangement joins TRBV5-1 to TRBJ2-3; D perhaps matches TRBD1 (5 bases). The CDR3 spans 17 residues. Trimming cost V 8 bases and J 0 bases, with 22 bases left between them. Germline V gene data show CDR1 as SGHRS and CDR2 as YFSETQ. The CDR3 DNA sequence: TGCGCCAGAAGCCAAGAAGGTGGACAAACTAGCACAGATACGCAGTATTTT. This sequence encodes CARSQEGGQTSTDTQYF.

CDR3 sequence: CASSWDSFYEQYF. CDR3 coding DNA: TGTGCCAGCAGCTGGGACAGCTTCTACGAGCAGTACTTC. This chain uses TRBV5-6 with TRBJ2-7; TRBD1 aligns across 7 bases. This CDR3 is built from 13 residues. Germline V gene lookup returns CDR1 SGHDT and CDR2 YYEEEE. V lost 3 bases to trimming and J lost 3 bases; unmatched junction nucleotides: 3.

V is TRBV7-7 and J is TRBJ2-1; the match to TRBD1 covers 7 bases. V lost 1 base and J lost 7; bases outside the gene matches: 4. CDR1 is SSHAT, CDR2 FNYEAQ, per germline (reference sequence). This CDR3 is built from 14 residues. As DNA, the CDR3 is TGTGCCAGCAGCTTAGGGGACAGTTTTAATGAGCAGTTCTTC. It encodes CASSLGDSFNEQFF.

The table lists this clonotype with a few counts. The gene calls are TRBV12-3 or TRBV12-4 and TRBJ1-4; D is perhaps TRBD1 (5 bases). The CDR3 extends over 14 amino acids. V lost 3 bases, J lost 1 base, and 6 bases lay in between. The chain's CDR3 is CASSFRGTNEKLFF. The CDR3 DNA reads as TGTGCCAGCAGTTTTAGGGGAACTAATGAAAAACTGTTTTTT.

This clonotype was seen a few times. V gene TRBV27 combines with J gene TRBJ2-1; D gene unclear. The CDR3 is 12 amino acids. The V end lost 7 bases, the J end lost 3 bases, and 7 bases lay between the germline ends. Germline CDR1 and CDR2: MNHEY and SMNVEV (reference sequence). In nucleotides, the CDR3 is TGTGCCAGCATGAAGGGCTACAATGAGCAGTTCTTC. Its protein product is CASMKGYNEQFF.

This clonotype has at least ten counts. The chain joins TRBV11-2 to TRBJ1-1; D may be TRBD1 (6 bases). The CDR3 contains 14 residues. Trimming took 1 base from V and 4 from J, leaving 10 bases between them. From germline, CDR1 is SGHAT and CDR2 FQNNGV. CDR3 coding DNA: TGTGCCAGCAGCTTAGTGAGCAGGGGCACTGAAGCTTTCTTT. Its translation: CASSLVSRGTEAFF.

J is TRBJ2-3 and V is TRBV7-3; the D is unclear. CDR3 length: 15 residues. Trimming took off 5 bases at V and 2 bases at J, with 14 bases between the two ends. Germline V CDR1 and CDR2: SGHTA, FQGTGA. CDR3: CASSLGAYFTDTQYF. For the CDR3, the DNA is TGTGCCAGCAGCCTGGGCGCCTACTTCACAGATACGCAGTATTTT. The whole variable domain, remainder taken from reference TRBV7-3 and TRBJ2-3, is GAGVSQTPSNKVTEKGKYVELRCDPISGHTALYWYRQSLGQGPEFLIYFQGTGAADDSGLPNDRFFAVRPEGSVSTLKIQRTERGDSAVYLCASSLGAYFTDTQYFGPGTRLTVL.

The chain carries TRBV13 and TRBJ1-2; no firm D call. The CDR3 length is 14 residues. Trimming took off 0 bases at V and 1 base at J, with 6 bases between the two ends. CDR1 PRHDT and CDR2 FYEKMQ come from the germline V gene (reference sequence). Here the CDR3 reads CASSLGSFNYGYTF. The CDR3 nucleotides read TGTGCCAGCAGCTTAGGTTCCTTTAACTATGGCTACACCTTC.

The chain uses TRBV7-6 and TRBJ2-7; D call uncertain. Trimming removed 2 bases from V and 1 base from J, with 9 bases in between. Germline V lookup: CDR1 SGHVS, CDR2 FNYEAQ. This CDR3 has 14 residues. DNA of the CDR3: TGTGCCAGCAGCTTAAAGCTCCAATCCTACGAGCAGTACTTC. Its translation is CASSLKLQSYEQYF.

This clonotype was seen only a few times. The V gene is TRBV3-1, the J gene TRBJ1-5; tentative D call: TRBD1 (5 bases). Deletions cut 0 bases from V and 7 bases from J, with 16 bases between. CDR1 and CDR2 from the germline V gene are LGHDT and YNNKEL (reference sequence). CDR3 length equals 16 residues. The CDR3 coding sequence is TGTGCCAGCAGCCAAGATCTTGAGGGGAGAGTCCAGCCCCAGCATTTT. Amino acid sequence: CASSQDLEGRVQPQHF.

In this sample, this clonotype turned up many times. This sequence joins TRBV6-1 and TRBJ1-5; TRBD1 aligns across 9 bases. The CDR3 spans 18 residues. CDR1 MNHNS and CDR2 SASEGT come from the germline V gene. V was pared by 6 bases and J by 3 bases, with 15 bases of the junction left unmatched. Here the CDR3 reads CASRTPGQGGWLNQPQHF. The CDR3 DNA follows: TGTGCCAGCAGGACCCCGGGACAGGGAGGGTGGCTCAATCAGCCCCAGCATTTT.

This chain joins TRBV6-1 and TRBJ2-7; D is uncertain. This CDR3 contains 13 residues. Germline V gene lookup returns CDR1 MNHNS and CDR2 SASEGT. Trimming stripped 7 bases from V and 0 bases from J, with 10 bases between. CDR3 amino acids: CASTDPLSYEQYF. The CDR3 bases are TGTGCCAGCACCGATCCCCTCTCCTACGAGCAGTACTTC.

Ten or more counts support this clonotype. This chain uses TRBV5-6 with TRBJ2-3; TRBD2 aligns across 7 bases. V shed 4 bases and J 1 base; nucleotides not matched to a gene: 9. Germline CDR1 and CDR2: SGHDT and YYEEEE. The CDR3 totals 16 residues. The CDR3 is CASSLIWGGGTDTQYF. As DNA, the CDR3 is TGTGCCAGCAGCCTCATCTGGGGGGGAGGCACAGATACGCAGTATTTT.

The genes are TRBV10-3 and TRBJ1-2; no clear D. The CDR3 is 13 amino acids. In germline, CDR1 is ENHRY, CDR2 SYGVKD. Deletions cut 0 bases from V and 3 bases from J, with 5 bases between. CDR3 protein: CAISESQYYGYTF. Here the CDR3 DNA reads TGTGCCATCAGTGAGTCACAGTACTATGGCTACACCTTC.

This clonotype came up a few times. The chain uses TRBV10-3 and TRBJ2-4; no clear D. Trimming shortened V by 0 bases and J by 1 base, and 7 bases separated the two germline ends. The germline V gene encodes CDR1 ENHRY and CDR2 SYGVKD. The CDR3 is 15 residues long. The CDR3 spells CAISESNSAKNIQYF. DNA of the CDR3: TGTGCCATCAGTGAGTCGAATTCTGCCAAAAACATTCAGTACTTC.

This clonotype was observed a handful of times. V gene TRBV18 combines with J gene TRBJ2-5; 9 bases map to TRBD1. CDR1 and CDR2 (germline): KGHSH, LQKENI. The CDR3 has 14 amino acids. Trimming took 4 bases from V and 7 from J; bases not matched to a gene: 7. The CDR3 sequence: CASSQSGQGSTQYF. CDR3 DNA sequence: TGTGCCAGCTCACAGTCCGGACAGGGGTCGACCCAGTACTTC.

V and J are TRBV7-2 and TRBJ2-7; D may be TRBD1 (6 bases). The CDR3 is made up of 13 amino acids. Germline V CDR1 and CDR2: SGHTA, FQGNSA. Trimming left V 3 bases short and J 3 bases short, with 9 bases between. CDR3 loop: CASSFTGFYEQYF. The CDR3 coding sequence is TGTGCCAGCAGCTTCACAGGGTTCTACGAGCAGTACTTC. The complete variable domain, with remaining parts taken from reference TRBV7-2 and TRBJ2-7, reads GAGVSQSPSNKVTEKGKDVELRCDPISGHTALYWYRQSLGQGLEFLIYFQGNSAPDKSGLPSDRFSAERTGGSVSTLTIQRTQQEDSAVYLCASSFTGFYEQYFGPGTRLTVT.

The V gene is TRBV6-5, the J gene TRBJ1-4, with a weak D call TRBD1 (5 bases). Trimming cost V 7 bases and J 5 bases, with 20 bases left between them. Germline assignment: CDR1 MNHEY and CDR2 SVGAGI. The CDR3 is 16 residues long. The CDR3 loop reads CASISSPRGLNEKLFF. Written as DNA, the CDR3 is TGTGCCAGCATTTCTTCTCCCCGGGGACTGAATGAAAAACTGTTTTTT.

This sequence joins TRBV5-6 and TRBJ2-4; D is perhaps TRBD2 (6 bases). The germline V and J ends were trimmed by 0 bases and 4 bases, with 11 bases remaining between them. CDR3 length: 15 amino acids. CDR1 is SGHDT and CDR2 is YYEEEE in the germline V gene. The CDR3 region is CASSLGVAGKNIQYF. CDR3 DNA: TGTGCCAGCAGCTTGGGTGTCGCGGGGAAAAACATTCAGTACTTC.

This clonotype has more than one count but fewer than ten. The rearrangement joins TRBV24-1 to TRBJ1-5; the D gene is possibly TRBD1 (6 bases). Germline V gives CDR1 KGHDR, CDR2 SFDVKD. V was shortened by 3 bases and J by 0 bases, with 17 bases between the two germline ends. This CDR3 spans 18 amino acids. CDR3 amino acids: CATSDGLRNRASNQPQHF. CDR3 DNA: TGTGCCACCAGTGATGGGTTAAGGAACAGGGCTAGCAATCAGCCCCAGCATTTT.

The chain combines TRBV10-3 with TRBJ1-5; 8 bases agree with TRBD1. CDR1 and CDR2 from the germline V gene are ENHRY and SYGVKD. This CDR3 is built from 13 residues. J lost 7 bases, V lost 6 bases, and 5 bases had no gene match. In DNA form, the CDR3 reads TGTGCCATCAGCGACAGGGGTGGCCAGCCCCAGCATTTT. Amino acids: CAISDRGGQPQHF.

This clonotype was detected a few times. This chain joins TRBV5-1 and TRBJ2-1, with no clear D. CDR3 length: 14 residues. CDR1 SGHRS and CDR2 YFSETQ come from the germline V gene. The ends were cut back, 0 bases at V and 7 bases at J, with 11 bases in the middle. The CDR3 reads CASSLAWLKNEQFF. In DNA form, the CDR3 reads TGCGCCAGCAGCTTGGCCTGGCTAAAAAATGAGCAGTTCTTC.

This clonotype was recorded many times. The chain uses TRBV7-9 and TRBJ2-7; 7 bases line up with TRBD1. Trimming removed 5 bases from V and 1 base from J; junction bases left unmatched: 5. CDR3 size: 14 residues. The germline V gene has CDR1 SEHNR and CDR2 FQNEAQ (reference sequence). This chain's CDR3 is CASSPPGQSYEQYF. The CDR3 coding sequence is TGTGCCAGCAGCCCCCCGGGACAGTCCTACGAGCAGTACTTC.

This clonotype was seen only a few times. The gene calls are TRBV9 and TRBJ2-7, with 8 bases aligning to TRBD1. CDR1 is SGDLS and CDR2 is YYNGEE in the germline V gene. With V trimmed by 3 bases and J by 0 bases, 5 bases remained unmatched. This CDR3 contains 15 residues. CDR3 protein: CASSGRTGSSYEQYF. The CDR3, as DNA: TGTGCCAGCAGCGGCCGGACAGGGAGCTCCTACGAGCAGTACTTC. Full variable domain (remainder filled in from reference TRBV9 and TRBJ2-7): DSGVTQTPKHLITATGQRVTLRCSPRSGDLSVYWYQQSLDQGLQFLIQYYNGEERAKGNILERFSAQQFPDLHSELNLSSLELGDSALYFCASSGRTGSSYEQYFGPGTRLTVT.

This clonotype was found a few times. The chain links TRBV6-2 or TRBV6-3 to TRBJ2-3; 7 bases are shared with TRBD2. This CDR3 has 16 amino acids. CDR1 and CDR2 from the germline V gene are MNHEY and SVGEGT. Trimming took 2 bases from V and 1 from J; bases not matched to a gene: 6. The CDR3 sequence is CASSYGAGVGTDTQYF. CDR3 sequence (DNA): TGTGCCAGCAGTTACGGCGCGGGGGTCGGCACAGATACGCAGTATTTT.

This clonotype has only a few counts. This chain connects TRBV6-2 or TRBV6-3 to TRBJ2-7; D might be TRBD1 (5 bases). The germline V gene has CDR1 MNHEY and CDR2 SVGEGT. Trimming took 10 bases from V and 3 from J, leaving 16 bases between them. The CDR3 extends over 13 amino acids. For the CDR3, the DNA is TGTGCCACCTCCCGGGCAGGGAACTACGAGCAGTACTTC. The encoded protein is CATSRAGNYEQYF.

This clonotype was counted a few times. The rearrangement uses TRBV20-1 and TRBJ2-5; 10 bases line up with TRBD2. The V segment lost 3 bases and the J segment 1 base; nucleotides outside the gene matches: 5. Germline V CDR1 and CDR2: DFQATT, SNEGSKA (reference sequence). The CDR3 has 15 amino acids. CDR3 bases: TGCAGTGCTAGTTTGCCTAGCGGGGGCCAAGAGACCCAGTACTTC. Translating it yields CSASLPSGGQETQYF.

This clonotype has more than one count but fewer than ten. The V call is TRBV29-1, the J call TRBJ2-1, with 9 bases fitting TRBD2. V lost 3 bases to trimming and J lost 4 bases; unmatched junction nucleotides: 7. Germline V gene data show CDR1 as SQVTM and CDR2 as ANQGSEA. The CDR3 runs to 15 residues. CDR3 region: CSVEWLAGTYNEQFF. The CDR3 DNA reads as TGCAGCGTTGAGTGGCTAGCGGGGACGTACAATGAGCAGTTCTTC.

The chain is built from TRBV10-3 and TRBJ1-3; no definite D call. The CDR3 has 15 residues. V lost 1 base and J lost 0, with 7 bases in between. Germline assignment: CDR1 ENHRY and CDR2 SYGVKD. CDR3 residues: CAISELITSGNTIYF. CDR3 sequence (DNA): TGTGCCATCAGTGAGTTGATCACCTCTGGAAACACCATATATTTT.

This clonotype occurred many times. The chain carries TRBV20-1 and TRBJ2-3; D unclear. CDR1 DFQATT and CDR2 SNEGSKA come from the germline V gene (reference sequence). Trimming shortened V by 5 bases and J by 5 bases, and 8 bases separated the two germline ends. The CDR3 totals 11 residues. The CDR3, as DNA: TGCAGTGCTGTGAGGCTAGATACGCAGTATTTT. This codes for CSAVRLDTQYF.